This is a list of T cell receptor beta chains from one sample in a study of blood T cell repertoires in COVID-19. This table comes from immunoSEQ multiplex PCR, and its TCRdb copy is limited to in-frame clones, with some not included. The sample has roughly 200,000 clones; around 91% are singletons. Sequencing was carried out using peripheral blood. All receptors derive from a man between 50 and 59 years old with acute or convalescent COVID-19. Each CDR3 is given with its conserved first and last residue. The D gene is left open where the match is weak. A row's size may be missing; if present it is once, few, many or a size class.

cdr3_nt: TGTGCCAGCACCACACACGAGTGGGGGCAGACAGATACGCAGTATTTT
cdr3_aa: CASTTHEWGQTDTQYF
v_call: TRBV28
d_call: NA
clone_size: NA
j_call: TRBJ2-3

cdr3_nt: TGTGCCAGCAGCTTAGTGGCTAGCGGGAGGAGAGATACGCAGTATTTT
cdr3_aa: CASSLVASGRRDTQYF
v_call: TRBV7-8
d_call: TRBD2
clone_size: NA
j_call: TRBJ2-3

cdr3_nt: TGTGCCAGCAGTTTATGGGGAGCCCCGAACACTGAAGCTTTCTTT
cdr3_aa: CASSLWGAPNTEAFF
v_call: TRBV28
d_call: NA
clone_size: NA
j_call: TRBJ1-1

cdr3_nt: TGCGCCAGCAGCTTTTTTTCGGGAGGAGATTACAATGAGCAGTTCTTC
cdr3_aa: CASSFFSGGDYNEQFF
v_call: TRBV5-1
d_call: TRBD2
clone_size: NA
j_call: TRBJ2-1

cdr3_nt: TGTGCCAGCAGTTTAAGGCAGGGTAATCAGCCCCAGCATTTT
cdr3_aa: CASSLRQGNQPQHF
v_call: TRBV28
d_call: NA
clone_size: NA
j_call: TRBJ1-5

cdr3_nt: TGTGCCAGCAGTTACTCAGGGACTAGCGGCAATGAGCAGTTCTTC
cdr3_aa: CASSYSGTSGNEQFF
v_call: TRBV6-5
d_call: TRBD2
clone_size: NA
j_call: TRBJ2-1

cdr3_nt: TGTGCCAGCAGCCAAGTCGGGACAGGGTGGAATGAGCAGTTCTTC
cdr3_aa: CASSQVGTGWNEQFF
v_call: TRBV3-1/TRBV3-2
d_call: TRBD1
clone_size: NA
j_call: TRBJ2-1

cdr3_nt: TGTGCCAGCTCACCACCCATCCCCTGGCGCACAGATACGCAGTATTTT
cdr3_aa: CASSPPIPWRTDTQYF
v_call: TRBV18
d_call: NA
clone_size: NA
j_call: TRBJ2-3

cdr3_nt: TGCGCCAGCAGCTTGGATCTAGCGGGAGGCTACAATGAGCAGTTCTTC
cdr3_aa: CASSLDLAGGYNEQFF
v_call: TRBV5-1
d_call: TRBD2
clone_size: once
j_call: TRBJ2-1

cdr3_nt: TGCAGCGTTGCCAGCGGTGCAACTAACTATGGCTACACCTTC
cdr3_aa: CSVASGATNYGYTF
v_call: TRBV29-1
d_call: NA
clone_size: NA
j_call: TRBJ1-2

cdr3_nt: TGTGCCAGTAGCCCAGGGTTCGGCTCCTCTGGAAACACCATATATTTT
cdr3_aa: CASSPGFGSSGNTIYF
v_call: TRBV19
d_call: NA
clone_size: NA
j_call: TRBJ1-3

cdr3_nt: TGTGCCAGCACCCACAGGGGGGGCACTGAAGCTTTCTTT
cdr3_aa: CASTHRGGTEAFF
v_call: TRBV6-1
d_call: TRBD1
clone_size: NA
j_call: TRBJ1-1

cdr3_nt: TGTGCCAGCAGCTCCGCAGGGGGTACTGAAGCTTTCTTT
cdr3_aa: CASSSAGGTEAFF
v_call: TRBV7-3
d_call: TRBD1
clone_size: NA
j_call: TRBJ1-1

cdr3_nt: TGTGCCAGCAGCTTAGGGACAGGATTCAATCAGCCCCAGCATTTT
cdr3_aa: CASSLGTGFNQPQHF
v_call: TRBV13
d_call: NA
clone_size: NA
j_call: TRBJ1-5

cdr3_nt: TGTGCCAGCAGCCCAACGGGTTATGACTATGGCTACACCTTC
cdr3_aa: CASSPTGYDYGYTF
v_call: TRBV7-3
d_call: NA
clone_size: NA
j_call: TRBJ1-2

cdr3_nt: TGTGCCAGCTCACCACTTCAGGGGACTGAAGCTTTCTTT
cdr3_aa: CASSPLQGTEAFF
v_call: TRBV18
d_call: NA
clone_size: NA
j_call: TRBJ1-1

cdr3_nt: TGTGCCACCAGTGACCACGGGACTCCCCCGAATACGCAGTATTTT
cdr3_aa: CATSDHGTPPNTQYF
v_call: TRBV24-1
d_call: NA
clone_size: NA
j_call: TRBJ2-3

cdr3_nt: TGTGCCAGTAGTCCTTCACCACCGGGAAACGCAGCAACTAATGAAAAACTGTTTTTT
cdr3_aa: CASSPSPPGNAATNEKLFF
v_call: TRBV19
d_call: NA
clone_size: NA
j_call: TRBJ1-4

cdr3_nt: TGTGCCAGCAGTGGACAGAATCAGCCCCAGCATTTT
cdr3_aa: CASSGQNQPQHF
v_call: TRBV5-8
d_call: NA
clone_size: NA
j_call: TRBJ1-5

cdr3_nt: TGTGCTAGTGCCCCCGGAGGGACAGGCATTAATGAGCAGTTCTTC
cdr3_aa: CASAPGGTGINEQFF
v_call: TRBV12-5
d_call: TRBD1
clone_size: NA
j_call: TRBJ2-1

cdr3_nt: TGTGCCAGCAGTTACTCGGCCGCGGGGAACTTCTATGGCTACACCTTC
cdr3_aa: CASSYSAAGNFYGYTF
v_call: TRBV6-5
d_call: NA
clone_size: once
j_call: TRBJ1-2

cdr3_nt: TGTGCCAGCAGCCTAGCATTAACAGCTGAGCACACTGAAGCTTTCTTT
cdr3_aa: CASSLALTAEHTEAFF
v_call: TRBV11-1
d_call: NA
clone_size: NA
j_call: TRBJ1-1

cdr3_nt: TGTGCCAGCAGCGACGGCCCCGACAACCTGGGGAGGCAGTACTTC
cdr3_aa: CASSDGPDNLGRQYF
v_call: TRBV9
d_call: NA
clone_size: NA
j_call: TRBJ2-7

cdr3_nt: TGTGCCAGCGGGGGACTAGCGGCCAAGACCGGGGAGCTGTTTTTT
cdr3_aa: CASGGLAAKTGELFF
v_call: TRBV6-5
d_call: TRBD2
clone_size: NA
j_call: TRBJ2-2

cdr3_nt: TGCGCCAGCAGCCAAGACAGGGATGGTGGTGGCTACACCTTC
cdr3_aa: CASSQDRDGGGYTF
v_call: TRBV4-1
d_call: NA
clone_size: NA
j_call: TRBJ1-2

cdr3_nt: TGTGCCAGCAGTGGGACCGGGACAACTACCGGGGAGCTGTTTTTT
cdr3_aa: CASSGTGTTTGELFF
v_call: TRBV2
d_call: NA
clone_size: NA
j_call: TRBJ2-2

cdr3_nt: TGTGCCAGCAGTGGATGTTACAGGGCGCTTGTGTGTGAGCAGTTCTTC
cdr3_aa: CASSGCYRALVCEQFF
v_call: TRBV6-1
d_call: NA
clone_size: NA
j_call: TRBJ2-1

cdr3_nt: TGTGCCAGCAGCCAAGGTTTGGGGAGTTCGCTGGAGACCCAGTACTTC
cdr3_aa: CASSQGLGSSLETQYF
v_call: TRBV3-1/TRBV3-2
d_call: NA
clone_size: NA
j_call: TRBJ2-5

cdr3_nt: TGTGCCAGCTCCCCCAGGCAGGCGAACACTGAAGCTTTCTTT
cdr3_aa: CASSPRQANTEAFF
v_call: TRBV18
d_call: NA
clone_size: few
j_call: TRBJ1-1

cdr3_nt: TGTGCCAGCAGTTATCTAGCGGGAACCTACGAGCAGTACTTC
cdr3_aa: CASSYLAGTYEQYF
v_call: TRBV6-5
d_call: TRBD2
clone_size: few
j_call: TRBJ2-7

cdr3_nt: TGTGCCAGCAGTATGAATAGGGAGGATCAGCCCCAGCATTTT
cdr3_aa: CASSMNREDQPQHF
v_call: TRBV7-2
d_call: NA
clone_size: NA
j_call: TRBJ1-5

cdr3_nt: TGCGCCAGCAGCCAAGAAGGTACTAGCGGGGGACGGGAGACCCAGTACTTC
cdr3_aa: CASSQEGTSGGRETQYF
v_call: TRBV4-3
d_call: TRBD2
clone_size: NA
j_call: TRBJ2-5

cdr3_nt: TGCGCCAGCAGCTCCTTTCCCCGGAGGCGGACCGGGGAGCTGTTTTTT
cdr3_aa: CASSSFPRRRTGELFF
v_call: TRBV4-1
d_call: NA
clone_size: NA
j_call: TRBJ2-2

cdr3_nt: TGTGCCAGCAGCTTAGGCGGCCTCCCCACCGGGGAGCTGTTTTTT
cdr3_aa: CASSLGGLPTGELFF
v_call: TRBV7-6
d_call: NA
clone_size: NA
j_call: TRBJ2-2

cdr3_nt: TGTGCCAGCAGCCAAGATTGGGGGGCTGGAAACACCATATATTTT
cdr3_aa: CASSQDWGAGNTIYF
v_call: TRBV14
d_call: NA
clone_size: NA
j_call: TRBJ1-3

cdr3_nt: TGTGCCAGGCTGACAGGGACCAACACCGGGGAGCTGTTTTTT
cdr3_aa: CARLTGTNTGELFF
v_call: TRBV2
d_call: TRBD1
clone_size: NA
j_call: TRBJ2-2

cdr3_nt: TGTGCCAGCAGCTACGGGGAGGGGAACTACAATGAGCAGTTCTTC
cdr3_aa: CASSYGEGNYNEQFF
v_call: TRBV5-4
d_call: TRBD2
clone_size: NA
j_call: TRBJ2-1

cdr3_nt: TGTGCCAGCAGCGTCTCTAGCGGCCATCGCACAGATACGCAGTATTTT
cdr3_aa: CASSVSSGHRTDTQYF
v_call: TRBV11-1
d_call: TRBD2
clone_size: NA
j_call: TRBJ2-3

cdr3_nt: TGTGCCAGCAGTGAATATCCGAGCTCTGGAAACACCATATATTTT
cdr3_aa: CASSEYPSSGNTIYF
v_call: TRBV25-1
d_call: NA
clone_size: NA
j_call: TRBJ1-3

cdr3_nt: TGTGCCAGCAGTACCTACAGGGGGTTTAGTGAAGCTTTCTTT
cdr3_aa: CASSTYRGFSEAFF
v_call: TRBV27
d_call: TRBD1
clone_size: NA
j_call: TRBJ1-1

cdr3_nt: TGTGCCAGCAGCGTACCGGGACTAGGTGCGACCCAGTACTTC
cdr3_aa: CASSVPGLGATQYF
v_call: TRBV7-8
d_call: TRBD2
clone_size: once
j_call: TRBJ2-5

cdr3_nt: TGTGCCAGCAGTTACGGACTAGGGGGTCAGCCCCAGCATTTT
cdr3_aa: CASSYGLGGQPQHF
v_call: TRBV6-2/TRBV6-3
d_call: NA
clone_size: few
j_call: TRBJ1-5

cdr3_nt: TGTGCCACCAGTGATTTGCAGGGGCGAGACGGAAACACCATATATTTT
cdr3_aa: CATSDLQGRDGNTIYF
v_call: TRBV24-1
d_call: NA
clone_size: NA
j_call: TRBJ1-3

cdr3_nt: TGTGCCAGCAGAAGGGGGACAGATTATAATTCACCCCTCCACTTT
cdr3_aa: CASRRGTDYNSPLHF
v_call: TRBV6-4
d_call: TRBD1
clone_size: NA
j_call: TRBJ1-6

cdr3_nt: TGTGCCAGCAGCTTAGGGGGCAGTTTAGCCCTCTATGGCTACACCTTC
cdr3_aa: CASSLGGSLALYGYTF
v_call: TRBV7-2
d_call: NA
clone_size: NA
j_call: TRBJ1-2